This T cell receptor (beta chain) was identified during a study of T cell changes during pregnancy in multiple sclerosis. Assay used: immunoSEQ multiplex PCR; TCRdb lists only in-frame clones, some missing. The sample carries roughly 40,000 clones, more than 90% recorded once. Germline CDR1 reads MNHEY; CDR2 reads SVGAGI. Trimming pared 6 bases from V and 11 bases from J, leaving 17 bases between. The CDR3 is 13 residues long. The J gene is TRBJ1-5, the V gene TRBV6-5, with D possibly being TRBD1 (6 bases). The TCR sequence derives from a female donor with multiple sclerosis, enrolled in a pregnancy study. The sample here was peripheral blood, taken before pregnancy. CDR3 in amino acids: CASSKTIGGSQHF. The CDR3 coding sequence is TGTGCCAGCAGCAAAACCATAGGGGGTTCCCAGCATTTT.